This entry is about one TCR beta chain. Its antigen is currently unknown. One end of the junction varies from germline; a read error may be responsible. The sample originates from a study of shared clonotypes between healthy human individuals. Findings and limits, study-wide: Represented diversity (both genetic and exposure-history) was limited by the small number of donors. Non-shared clonotypes were found to have lower generation probabilities than the clonotypes that were shared by all four of the sorted-subset donors. Naive subsets typically showed greater estimated richness than memory subsets.

Data came from immunoSEQ multiplex PCR; TCRdb stores just in-frame clones and leaves some out. The table includes approximately 1.9 million clones, approximately 92% detected once. The CDR3 contains 13 residues. CDR1 SEHNR and CDR2 FQNEAQ come from the germline V gene (reference sequence). Naivety among CD8 cells was defined by CD45RO negativity and positive CCR7 selection, thereby excluding terminally differentiated effector memory CD45RA+ cells. Sequencing used naive CD8+ T cells from PBMCs. The sequence was collected from a man in his late teens or twenties in good health. Some clones in this sample may be carry-over from other donors' samples. This sequence joins TRBV7-9 and TRBJ1-1; D remains ambiguous. The CDR3 region has the DNA TGTGCCAGCAGCTTAGGATCGAACGCTGAAGCTTTCTTT. Its protein is CASSLGSNAEAFF.